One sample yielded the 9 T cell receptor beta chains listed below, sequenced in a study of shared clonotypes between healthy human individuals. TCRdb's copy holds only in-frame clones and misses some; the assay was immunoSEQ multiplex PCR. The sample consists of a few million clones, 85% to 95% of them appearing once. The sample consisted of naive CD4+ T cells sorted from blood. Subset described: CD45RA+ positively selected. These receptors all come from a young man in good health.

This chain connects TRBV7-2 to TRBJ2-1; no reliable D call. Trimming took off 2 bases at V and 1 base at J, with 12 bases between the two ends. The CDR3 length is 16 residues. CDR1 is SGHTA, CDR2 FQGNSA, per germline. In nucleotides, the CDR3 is TGTGCCAGCAGCTTAACATCCGTGGGTTCCTACAATGAGCAGTTCTTC. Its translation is CASSLTSVGSYNEQFF.

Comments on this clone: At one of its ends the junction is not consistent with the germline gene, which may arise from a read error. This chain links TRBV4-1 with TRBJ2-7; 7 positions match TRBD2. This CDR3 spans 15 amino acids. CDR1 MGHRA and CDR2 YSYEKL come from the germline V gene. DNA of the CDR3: TGCGCCAGCAGCAAAGAGGCGGGAGCCCCGTACGAGCAGTACTTC. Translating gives CASSKEAGAPYEQYF.

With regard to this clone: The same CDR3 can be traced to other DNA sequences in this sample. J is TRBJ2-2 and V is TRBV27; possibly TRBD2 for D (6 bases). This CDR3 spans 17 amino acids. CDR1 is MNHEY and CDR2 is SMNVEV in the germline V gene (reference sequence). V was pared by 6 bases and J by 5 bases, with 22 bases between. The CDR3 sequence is CASSRTGTGGNTGELFF. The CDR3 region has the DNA TGTGCCAGCAGCCGAACAGGAACGGGCGGGAATACCGGGGAGCTGTTTTTT.

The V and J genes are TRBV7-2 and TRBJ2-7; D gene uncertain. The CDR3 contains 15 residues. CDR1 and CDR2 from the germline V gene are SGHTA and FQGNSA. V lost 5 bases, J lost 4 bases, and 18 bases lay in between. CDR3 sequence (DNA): TGTGCCAGCAGCGCCCTTCCGGCGGCCCCATACGAGCAGTACTTC. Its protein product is CASSALPAAPYEQYF.

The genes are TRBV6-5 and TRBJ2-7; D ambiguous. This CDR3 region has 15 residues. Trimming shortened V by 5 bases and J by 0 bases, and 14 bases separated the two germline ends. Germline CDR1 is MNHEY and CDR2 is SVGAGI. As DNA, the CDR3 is TGTGCCAGCAGTCAAGGGCAGCGTTTCTCCTACGAGCAGTACTTC. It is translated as CASSQGQRFSYEQYF.

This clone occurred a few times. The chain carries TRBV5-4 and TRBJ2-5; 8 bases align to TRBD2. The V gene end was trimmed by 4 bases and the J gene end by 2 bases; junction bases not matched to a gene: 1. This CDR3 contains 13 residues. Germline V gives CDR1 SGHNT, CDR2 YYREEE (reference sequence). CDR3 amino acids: CASSGTSQETQYF. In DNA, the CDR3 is TGTGCCAGCAGCGGGACTAGTCAAGAGACCCAGTACTTC.

CDR3 loop: CASSHPQTGDGNTIYF. The CDR3 region has the DNA TGTGCCAGCAGCCACCCCCAGACAGGGGACGGAAACACCATATATTTT. The chain has TRBV5-5 and TRBJ1-3; 8 bases line up with TRBD1. Trimming at V came to 4 bases and at J to 4 bases, leaving 10 bases not matched to a gene. This CDR3 contains 16 residues. CDR1 SGHKS and CDR2 YYEKEE come from the germline V gene (reference sequence).

This chain's CDR3 is CASSFGASLGSTEAFF. CDR3 sequence (DNA): TGCGCCAGCAGCTTCGGAGCGAGTCTAGGGAGCACTGAAGCTTTCTTT. The V call is TRBV5-1, the J call TRBJ1-1; D gene ambiguous. Germline CDR1 SGHRS, CDR2 YFSETQ. The CDR3 sequence is 16 residues long. Trimming stripped 2 bases from V and 4 bases from J, with 18 bases between.

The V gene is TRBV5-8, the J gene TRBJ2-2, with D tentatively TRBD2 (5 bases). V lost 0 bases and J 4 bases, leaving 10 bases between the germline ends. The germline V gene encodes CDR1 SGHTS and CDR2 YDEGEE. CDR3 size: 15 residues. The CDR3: CASSLAIRGTGELFF. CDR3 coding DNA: TGTGCCAGCAGCTTGGCAATACGGGGCACCGGGGAGCTGTTTTTT. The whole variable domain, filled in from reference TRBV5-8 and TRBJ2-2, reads EAGVTQSPTHLIKTRGQQATLRCSPISGHTSVYWYQQALGLGLQFLLWYDEGEERNRGNFPPRFSGRQFPNYSSELNVNALELEDSALYLCASSLAIRGTGELFFGEGSRLTVL.